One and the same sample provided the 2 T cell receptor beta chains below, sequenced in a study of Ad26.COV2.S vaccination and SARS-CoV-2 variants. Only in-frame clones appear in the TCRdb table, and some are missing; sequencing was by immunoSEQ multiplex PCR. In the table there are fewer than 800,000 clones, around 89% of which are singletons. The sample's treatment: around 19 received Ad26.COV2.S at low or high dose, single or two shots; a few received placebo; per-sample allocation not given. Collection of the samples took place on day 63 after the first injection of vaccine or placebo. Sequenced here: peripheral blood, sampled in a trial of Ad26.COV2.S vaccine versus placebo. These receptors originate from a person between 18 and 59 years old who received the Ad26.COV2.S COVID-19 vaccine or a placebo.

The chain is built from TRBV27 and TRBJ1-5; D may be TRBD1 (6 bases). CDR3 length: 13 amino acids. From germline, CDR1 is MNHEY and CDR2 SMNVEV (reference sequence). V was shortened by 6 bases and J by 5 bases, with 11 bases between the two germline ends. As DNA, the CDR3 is TGTGCCAGCAGCTACAGGGCCGATCAGCCCCAGCATTTT. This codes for CASSYRADQPQHF.

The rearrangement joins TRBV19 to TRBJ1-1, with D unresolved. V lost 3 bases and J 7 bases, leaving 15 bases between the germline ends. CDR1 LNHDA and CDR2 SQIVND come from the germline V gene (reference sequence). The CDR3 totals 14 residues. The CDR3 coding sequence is TGTGCCAGTAGTATCCGATATCCGACCTTTGAAGCTTTCTTT. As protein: CASSIRYPTFEAFF.